In this sample, the clone carrying this TCR beta chain turned up a few times. The antigen remains undetermined. This record belongs to a study of early T cells in non-severe SARS-CoV-2 infection. About the research overall: Unsorted whole blood bulk RNA was sequenced, with unpaired chains. Study results and caveats: Matching against VDJdb likely underestimated virus-specific expansions, favoring anti-spike CD8.

Germline values: CDR1 SGHVS, CDR2 FQNEAQ. Trimming took 3 bases from V and 5 from J, leaving 10 bases between them. The CDR3 consists of 13 residues. Each single cDNA molecule received a unique molecular identifier. TCRdb fed the 5' RACE reads into MiXCR, producing one record per CDR3 protein. This table holds 85,000 to 90,000 distinct CDR3 sequences, approximately 15% found once. The sample consisted of whole blood. This receptor was identified in an adult who was a healthcare worker with PCR-confirmed SARS-CoV-2 infection or an uninfected control (not recorded which). The V call is TRBV7-8, the J call TRBJ1-1, with a tentative D call TRBD1 (6 bases). The CDR3 spells CASSFYRGTEAFF. As DNA, the CDR3 is TGTGCCAGCAGCTTTTATAGGGGGACTGAAGCTTTCTTT.